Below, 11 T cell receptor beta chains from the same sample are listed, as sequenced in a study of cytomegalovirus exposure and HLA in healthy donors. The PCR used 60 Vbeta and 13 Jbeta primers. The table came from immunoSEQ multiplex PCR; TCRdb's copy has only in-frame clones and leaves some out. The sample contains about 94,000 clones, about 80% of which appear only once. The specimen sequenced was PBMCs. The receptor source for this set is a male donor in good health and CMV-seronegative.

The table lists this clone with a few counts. CDR3 DNA sequence: TGTGCCAGCAGCCAAGAACTAGCGGGAGTTGAGCAGTTCTTC. Protein: CASSQELAGVEQFF. The chain combines TRBV4-2 with TRBJ2-1, with 11 bases that match TRBD2. Germline loops: CDR1 LGHNA, CDR2 YNFKEQ. There are 14 residues in the CDR3. Unmatched junction bases numbered 1, after V lost 0 bases and J lost 9 bases.

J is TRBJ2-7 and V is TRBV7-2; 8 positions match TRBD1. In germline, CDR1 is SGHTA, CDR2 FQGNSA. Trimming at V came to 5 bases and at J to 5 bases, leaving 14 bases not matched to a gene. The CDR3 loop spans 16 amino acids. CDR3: CASSGWPLDRVHEQYF. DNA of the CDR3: TGTGCCAGCAGCGGCTGGCCTTTGGACAGGGTCCACGAGCAGTACTTC.

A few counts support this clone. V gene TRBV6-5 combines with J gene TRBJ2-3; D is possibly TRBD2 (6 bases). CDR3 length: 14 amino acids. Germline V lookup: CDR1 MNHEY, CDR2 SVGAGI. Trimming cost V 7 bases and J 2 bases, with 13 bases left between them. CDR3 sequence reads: CASKGGAFTDTQYF. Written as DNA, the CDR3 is TGTGCCAGCAAAGGCGGGGCGTTCACAGATACGCAGTATTTT.

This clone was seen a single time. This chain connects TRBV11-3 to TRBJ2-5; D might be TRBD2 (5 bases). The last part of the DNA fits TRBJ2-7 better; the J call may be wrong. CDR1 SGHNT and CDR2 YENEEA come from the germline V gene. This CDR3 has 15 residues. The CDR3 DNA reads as TGTGCCAGCAGCTTACGTCGGGGAATCTCCTACGAGCAGTACTTC. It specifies CASSLRRGISYEQYF.

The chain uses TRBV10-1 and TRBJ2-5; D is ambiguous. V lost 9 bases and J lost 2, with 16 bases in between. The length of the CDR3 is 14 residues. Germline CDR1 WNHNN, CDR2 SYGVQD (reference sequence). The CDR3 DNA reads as TGCGCCAGTACCATCCGACATACTCAAGAGACCCAGTACTTC. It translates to CASTIRHTQETQYF.

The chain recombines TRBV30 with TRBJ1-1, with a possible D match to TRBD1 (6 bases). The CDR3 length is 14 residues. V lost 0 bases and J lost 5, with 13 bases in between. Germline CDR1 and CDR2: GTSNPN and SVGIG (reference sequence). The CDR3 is CAWSVGGARTEAFF. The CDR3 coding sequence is TGTGCCTGGAGTGTAGGGGGGGCGCGTACTGAAGCTTTCTTT.

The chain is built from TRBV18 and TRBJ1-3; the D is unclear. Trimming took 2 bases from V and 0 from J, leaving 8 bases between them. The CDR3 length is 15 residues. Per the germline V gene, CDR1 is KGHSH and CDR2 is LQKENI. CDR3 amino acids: CASSPEYSSGNTIYF. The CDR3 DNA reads TGTGCCAGCTCACCAGAGTATAGCTCTGGAAACACCATATATTTT.

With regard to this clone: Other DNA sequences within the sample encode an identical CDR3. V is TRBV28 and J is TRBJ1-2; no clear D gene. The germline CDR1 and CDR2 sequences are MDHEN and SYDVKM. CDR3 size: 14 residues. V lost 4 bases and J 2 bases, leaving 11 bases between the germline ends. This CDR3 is CASSSPPGNYGYTF. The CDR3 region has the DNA TGTGCCAGCAGTTCCCCGCCGGGGAACTATGGCTACACCTTC.

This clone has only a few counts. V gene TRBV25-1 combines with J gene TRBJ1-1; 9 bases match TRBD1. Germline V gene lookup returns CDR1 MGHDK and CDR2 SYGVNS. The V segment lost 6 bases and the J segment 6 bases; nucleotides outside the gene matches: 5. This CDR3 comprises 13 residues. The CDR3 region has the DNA TGTGCCAGCAGGGGACAGGGTGATTCTGAAGCTTTCTTT. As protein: CASRGQGDSEAFF. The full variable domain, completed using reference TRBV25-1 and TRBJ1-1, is EADIYQTPRYLVIGTGKKITLECSQTMGHDKMYWYQQDPGMELHLIHYSYGVNSTEKGDLSSESTVSRIRTEHFPLTLESARPSHTSQYLCASRGQGDSEAFFGQGTRLTVV.

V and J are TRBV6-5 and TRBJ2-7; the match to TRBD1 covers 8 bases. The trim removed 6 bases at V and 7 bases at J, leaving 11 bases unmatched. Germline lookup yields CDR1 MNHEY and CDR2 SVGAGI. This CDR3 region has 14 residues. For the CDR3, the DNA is TGTGCCAGCAGGCCTGCCCAAACAGGGGGAGAGCAGTACTTC. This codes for CASRPAQTGGEQYF.

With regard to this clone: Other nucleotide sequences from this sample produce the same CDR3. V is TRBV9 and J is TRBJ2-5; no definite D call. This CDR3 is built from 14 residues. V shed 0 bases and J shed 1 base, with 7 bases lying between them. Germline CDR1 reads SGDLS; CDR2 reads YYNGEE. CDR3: CASSVGGSQETQYF. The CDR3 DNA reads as TGTGCCAGCAGCGTAGGAGGCAGCCAAGAGACCCAGTACTTC.